These T cell receptor beta chains were read from a single sample in a study of CD8+CD57+ T cells in acquired aplastic anemia. Each CDR3 protein gets one entry after TCRdb re-called the reads with MiXCR. The sample has about 150,000 distinct CDR3 sequences; roughly 48% are singletons. The sample was sorted CD4+, CD8+, or CD8+CD57+ T cells (not recorded which) from PBMCs. The origin of the receptors is a human donor with aplastic anemia. The CDR3 runs from the conserved cysteine through the conserved F or W. Each record gives: V gene, J gene, CDR3 protein.

>TRBV7-6|TRBJ1-1
CASSLDATGENTEAFF
>TRBV7-3|TRBJ2-3
CASSLTPIAGRTDTQYF
>TRBV19|TRBJ1-2
CATTRTGGLYGYTF
>TRBV20-1|TRBJ2-7
CSAKTGPTYEQYF
>TRBV5-6|TRBJ1-2
CASSPAREDYGYTF
>TRBV6-2/TRBV6-3|TRBJ1-1
CASTVQGGRTEAFF
>TRBV12-3/TRBV12-4|TRBJ2-7
CASSLGGGREQYF
>TRBV7-9|TRBJ2-1
CASTPVGNEQFF
>TRBV6-5|TRBJ1-2
CASSYKGAYGYTF
>TRBV7-6|TRBJ2-3
CASSPGSGSGDTQYF
>TRBV29-1|TRBJ2-7
CSAETDDYEQYF
>TRBV29-1|TRBJ2-5
CSVESALSWETQYF
>TRBV19|TRBJ2-1
CASSPDAGAYNEQFF
>TRBV4-1|TRBJ2-7
CASSDRGSSYEQYF
>TRBV6-5|TRBJ1-1
CASTTRRAGEHTEAFF
>TRBV7-2|TRBJ1-2
CASSYGQGAGYGYTF
>TRBV7-9|TRBJ2-7
CASSSLDRPSYEQYF
>TRBV4-1|TRBJ1-5
CASSQVRAGNQPQHF
>TRBV27|TRBJ2-1
CASSLTDDSYNEQFF
>TRBV2|TRBJ1-2
CASSFPELYGYTF
>TRBV28|TRBJ2-1
CASSLGSEQFF
>TRBV28|TRBJ1-5
CASSLRQISSQPQHF
>TRBV29-1|TRBJ1-1
CSVERGRGTEAFF
>TRBV5-5|TRBJ2-7
CASSQAGLLYEQYF
>TRBV29-1|TRBJ1-2
CSVRGRDVGIRYGYTF
>TRBV29-1|TRBJ2-7
CSVGGQGTGEQYF
>TRBV11-2|TRBJ2-1
CASSLGIGISYNEQFF
>TRBV29-1|TRBJ2-7
CSVDPGDSYEQYF
>TRBV7-9|TRBJ1-2
CASSLGNPSHYGYTF
>TRBV10-1|TRBJ1-2
CASREGVLGTERTF
>TRBV2|TRBJ1-6
CASSDTGRPLHF
>TRBV6-2/TRBV6-3|TRBJ2-3
CASSALAGVDTQYF
>TRBV6-2/TRBV6-3|TRBJ1-5
CASSYPTGSPLYSNQPQHF